This TCR beta chain was obtained from a study of T-cell reconstitution after alpha-beta-depleted transplantation in children. There are 13 residues in the CDR3. V was trimmed by 1 base and J by 3 bases, leaving 9 bases between them. Germline loops: CDR1 DFQATT, CDR2 SNEGSKA (reference sequence). Construction of the TCRbeta library involved unique molecular identifiers. TCRdb passed the PCR reads through MiXCR, listing each CDR3 protein once. Of around 370,000 distinct CDR3 sequences detected, under 13% appear once; the ten largest clones hold 2% to 2.5%. The gene calls are TRBV20-1 and TRBJ2-5; D is undetermined. The starting material was PBMCs from the stem cell graft donor, obtained from the stem cell graft. This receptor was taken from a human donor who donated a stem cell graft to a child with acute lymphoblastic leukemia. Here the CDR3 DNA reads TGCAGTGCTAGAGTTCCCTTCAAAGAGACCCAGTACTTC. It translates to CSARVPFKETQYF.